This TCR beta chain was identified in a study of regulatory T cells in long-lasting Graves disease. The CDR3 runs to 19 residues. Trimming at V came to 1 base and at J to 0 bases, leaving 4 bases not matched to a gene. The germline V gene encodes CDR1 LGHNA and CDR2 YNFKEQ. Time point noted: newly diagnosed GD, antithyroid drugs for less than 3 months. PBMC-derived RNA was used for the TCR library. CDR3 regions were amplified by Arm-PCR using iRepertoire HTBI primers to build TCR beta libraries. Original data processing: The samples yielded approximately 62 TRBV and more than eleven TRBJ segments. TCRdb reprocessed the multiplex PCR reads with MiXCR, giving one entry per CDR3 protein. These V and J calls derive from TCRdb rather than the authors' analysis. The data contain 400,000 to 500,000 distinct CDR3 sequences, 15% of them singletons. The same data also contributed to another study, on T cells in Graves' hyperthyroidism and ophthalmopathy.

The TCR sequence derives from a woman aged 40 to 50 with Graves disease. Sample: peripheral blood mononuclear cells (PBMCs), taken at new diagnosis, from a patient treated with antithyroid drugs. The chain employs TRBV4-2 and TRBJ2-6; 12 positions agree with TRBD2. CDR3 nucleotide sequence: TGTGCCAGCAGCCAAGTACTAGCGGGAGGACTCTCTGGGGCCAACGTCCTGACTTTC. Translating gives CASSQVLAGGLSGANVLTF.